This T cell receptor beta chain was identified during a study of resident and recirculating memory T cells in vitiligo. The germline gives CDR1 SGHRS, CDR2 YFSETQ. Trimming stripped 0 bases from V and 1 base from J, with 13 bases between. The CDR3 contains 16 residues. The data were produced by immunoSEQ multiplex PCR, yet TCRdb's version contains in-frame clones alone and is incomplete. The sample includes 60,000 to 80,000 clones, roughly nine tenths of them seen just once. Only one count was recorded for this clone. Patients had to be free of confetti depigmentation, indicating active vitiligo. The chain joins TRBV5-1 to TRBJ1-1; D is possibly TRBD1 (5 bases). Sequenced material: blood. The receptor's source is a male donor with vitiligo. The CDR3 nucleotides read TGCGCCAGCAGCTTGGCCCGGGCAGGGCCGAACACTGAAGCTTTCTTT. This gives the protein CASSLARAGPNTEAFF. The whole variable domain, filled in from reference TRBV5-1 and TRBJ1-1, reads KAGVTQTPRYLIKTRGQQVTLSCSPISGHRSVSWYQQTPGQGLQFLFEYFSETQRNKGNFPGRFSGRQFSNSRSEMNVSTLELGDSALYLCASSLARAGPNTEAFFGQGTRLTVV.